This T cell receptor (beta chain) was captured in a study of blood T cell repertoires in COVID-19. Turning to the study itself: T cells, B-cell-depleted T cells, or PBMCs supplied cDNA or gDNA.

The assay was immunoSEQ multiplex PCR, and TCRdb's table has in-frame clones only and misses some. The table lists 150,000 to 200,000 clones, roughly 78% of them singletons. The sequenced sample was peripheral blood. This TCR came from an elderly woman with active or convalescent COVID-19.

The CDR3 sequence is CASSPGVIAKNIQYF. CDR3 coding DNA: TGTGCCAGCAGTCCAGGGGTTATCGCCAAAAACATTCAGTACTTC. J is TRBJ2-4 and V is TRBV28, with D possibly TRBD1 on 6 matching bases. The CDR3 extends over 15 amino acids. From germline, CDR1 is MDHEN and CDR2 SYDVKM. Trimming left V 5 bases short and J 1 base short, with 12 bases between.